Presented here are 24 T cell receptor beta chains from one specimen sequenced in a study of T-cell memory formation after mild COVID-19. TCRdb called the 5' RACE reads again in MiXCR, with one record for every CDR3 protein. This table has about 400,000 distinct CDR3 sequences, about a sixth appearing once. The sequencing input was PBMCs or a T cell subset sorted from them (not recorded which). These receptors originate from a man between 18 and 35 years old who had mild COVID-19 (a few samples of this study predate the infection). Cell type and time point are not known.

The chain recombines TRBV21-1 with TRBJ1-4. TRBV21-1 is a recognized pseudogene. The CDR3 runs 12 residues. CDR3 bases: TGTGCCAGCAGCAAATGGCAAGAAAAACTGTTTTTT. It specifies CASSKWQEKLFF.

Only a few counts were recorded for this clonotype. The gene calls are TRBV7-9 and TRBJ2-1; D is unclear. There are 15 residues in the CDR3. Germline lookup yields CDR1 SEHNR and CDR2 FQNEAQ (reference sequence). Trimming removed 1 base from V and 6 bases from J, with 13 bases in between. The DNA of the CDR3 is TGTGCCAGCAGCTTAGTTTTTGCGATGAGCAATGAGCAGTTCTTC. Its protein is CASSLVFAMSNEQFF.

This clonotype turned up a few times. The chain has TRBV13 and TRBJ2-7, with 9 bases fitting TRBD1. Germline assignment: CDR1 PRHDT and CDR2 FYEKMQ (reference sequence). There are 12 residues in the CDR3. DNA of the CDR3: TGTGCCAGCAGCTTAGGCCGGGACAGGGTACACGTC. Translated: CASSLGRDRVHV.

There are a few counts of this clonotype. The chain combines TRBV6-2 or TRBV6-3 with TRBJ2-1; no firm D call. Per germline, CDR1 MNHEY and CDR2 SVGEGT. V lost 4 bases and J 5 bases, leaving 15 bases between the germline ends. The CDR3 length is 15 residues. CDR3 in amino acids: CASSSGSPTNNEQFF. The CDR3 DNA follows: TGTGCCAGCAGTTCCGGGTCCCCTACTAACAATGAGCAGTTCTTC.

This chain joins TRBV7-2 and TRBJ2-7, with 11 positions matching TRBD2. The ends lost 8 bases at V and 1 base at J; junction bases unmatched: 13. CDR3 length: 17 residues. Germline V gene lookup returns CDR1 SGHTA and CDR2 FQGNSA. The CDR3 nucleotides read TGTGCCAGCTCTCCCGGCGCCGGGACTAGCGGTTCCTACGAGCAGTACTTC. Translated: CASSPGAGTSGSYEQYF.

This clonotype was found a few times. The CDR3 DNA follows: TGCAGTGCTAGAGGCCTACAGCGGGGAGGAGATACGCAGTATTTT. This codes for CSARGLQRGGDTQYF. The chain carries TRBV20-1 and TRBJ2-3, with 7 bases aligning to TRBD2. In germline, CDR1 is DFQATT, CDR2 SNEGSKA (reference sequence). The V gene end was trimmed by 1 base and the J gene end by 5 bases; junction bases not matched to a gene: 9. The CDR3 contains 15 residues.

Only a few counts were recorded for this clonotype. The rearrangement joins TRBV12-3 or TRBV12-4 to TRBJ2-3, with 10 bases aligning to TRBD2. This CDR3 contains 17 residues. The V segment lost 5 bases and the J segment 3 bases; nucleotides outside the gene matches: 11. CDR3: CASSHVLAGVWTDTQYF. CDR3 nucleotide sequence: TGTGCCAGCAGTCATGTCCTAGCGGGGGTTTGGACAGATACGCAGTATTTT.

The rearrangement links TRBV4-1 to TRBJ1-5; D may be TRBD1 (6 bases). Per germline, CDR1 MGHRA and CDR2 YSYEKL. This CDR3 is 14 amino acids long. Trimming took off 5 bases at V and 1 base at J, with 9 bases between the two ends. CDR3 nucleotides: TGCGCCAGCAGCGGGCAGGGGAGCAATCAGCCCCAGCATTTT. As protein: CASSGQGSNQPQHF.

Only a few counts were recorded for this clonotype. This rearrangement joins TRBV15 to TRBJ2-3; D is unclear. This CDR3 contains 15 residues. Germline assignment: CDR1 LNHNV and CDR2 YYDKDF (reference sequence). V dropped 1 base and J dropped 2 bases, with 10 bases sitting between them. CDR3: CATSRAEPNTDTQYF. The CDR3 DNA is TGTGCCACCAGCAGAGCAGAACCCAACACAGATACGCAGTATTTT.

The rearrangement uses TRBV4-2 and TRBJ2-3; D is unclear. The germline V gene has CDR1 LGHNA and CDR2 YNFKEQ. Between the trimmed V and J ends, which lost 1 base and 6 bases, there was a span of 8 bases. The CDR3 is 13 residues long. The CDR3 spells CASSQANLDTQYF. In DNA form, the CDR3 reads TGTGCCAGCAGCCAAGCTAACCTCGATACGCAGTATTTT.

This clonotype has a handful of counts. The V call is TRBV14, the J call TRBJ2-7, with D possibly called TRBD1 or TRBD2 (5 bases each). With 3 bases removed from V and 4 bases from J, the gap between germline ends came to 13 bases. The V gene's germline CDR1 is SGHDN and CDR2 FVKESK. The CDR3 is 14 residues long. DNA for the CDR3: TGTGCCAGCAGCCATACCGGGGACCAGTACGAGCAGTACGTC. Amino acid sequence: CASSHTGDQYEQYV.

This clonotype appeared a few times. This chain links TRBV29-1 with TRBJ2-3, with 12 bases lining up with TRBD1. The CDR3 loop spans 15 amino acids. V lost 4 bases to trimming and J lost 3 bases; unmatched junction nucleotides: 5. Germline V CDR1 and CDR2: SQVTM, ANQGSEA. In nucleotides, the CDR3 is TGCAGCGTTGCGGGGACAGGGGGCCTGACAGATACGCAGTATTTT. Residues: CSVAGTGGLTDTQYF.

This clonotype turned up a few times. The chain uses TRBV11-2 and TRBJ2-5; D may be TRBD1 or TRBD2 (5 bases each). Trimming pared 4 bases from V and 2 bases from J, leaving 17 bases between. The CDR3 has 16 amino acids. CDR1 is SGHAT and CDR2 is FQNNGV in the germline V gene. CDR3 bases: TGTGCCAGCAGCTGGGGGACCGGAGTTAGACAAGAGACCCAGTACTTC. Translating gives CASSWGTGVRQETQYF.

This clonotype was observed a handful of times. The genes are TRBV7-2 and TRBJ2-2; a weak D match, TRBD1 (5 bases). Trimming removed 1 base from V and 1 base from J, with 10 bases in between. The CDR3 loop spans 16 amino acids. Germline assignment: CDR1 SGHTA and CDR2 FQGNSA. The CDR3 here is CASSLVAGMNTGELFF. In DNA form, the CDR3 reads TGTGCCAGCAGCTTAGTTGCAGGGATGAACACCGGGGAGCTGTTTTTT.

V gene TRBV9 combines with J gene TRBJ2-4; weak D call: TRBD2 (5 bases). This CDR3 comprises 15 residues. V lost 0 bases, J lost 12 bases, and 19 bases lay in between. Germline CDR1 and CDR2: SGDLS and YYNGEE. The CDR3 reads CASSVAPSPSGYQYF. The CDR3 DNA reads as TGTGCCAGCAGCGTAGCCCCATCACCGTCGGGGTATCAGTACTTC.

This clonotype has a count of ten or more. The rearrangement joins TRBV18 to TRBJ1-2, with TRBD1 identical over 11 bases. Germline lookup yields CDR1 KGHSH and CDR2 LQKENI. The CDR3 totals 15 residues. V lost 6 bases, J lost 3 bases, and 6 bases stayed unmatched. The CDR3 sequence: CASSQGQGAYYGYTF. CDR3 sequence (DNA): TGTGCCAGCTCCCAAGGACAGGGGGCGTACTATGGCTACACCTTC.

This clonotype has only a few counts. The rearrangement links TRBV6-5 to TRBJ1-5; 7 bases are a match to TRBD1. The CDR3 runs 17 residues. V gave up 0 bases and J gave up 0 bases; unmatched junction bases: 5. CDR1 is MNHEY and CDR2 is SVGAGI in the germline V gene. The CDR3 coding sequence is TGTGCCAGCAGTTACTCGAGCGCAGGGGGTAGCAATCAGCCCCAGCATTTT. Protein product: CASSYSSAGGSNQPQHF.

The gene calls are TRBV5-1 and TRBJ2-3, with 7 bases aligning to TRBD2. The CDR3 spans 15 residues. Germline V gene sequence: CDR1 SGHRS, CDR2 YFSETQ. V shed 3 bases, J shed 1 base, and the junction held 5 bases outside the gene matches. CDR3 region: CASSSWGGGTDTQYF. DNA for the CDR3: TGCGCCAGCAGCTCGTGGGGGGGTGGCACAGATACGCAGTATTTT. Complete variable domain (other parts from reference TRBV5-1 and TRBJ2-3): KAGVTQTPRYLIKTRGQQVTLSCSPISGHRSVSWYQQTPGQGLQFLFEYFSETQRNKGNFPGRFSGRQFSNSRSEMNVSTLELGDSALYLCASSSWGGGTDTQYFGPGTRLTVL.

A few counts support this clonotype. The rearrangement uses TRBV3-1 and TRBJ2-1, with D perhaps matching TRBD1 (6 bases). V was cut by 4 bases and J by 1 base, with 11 bases left in between. Germline assignment: CDR1 LGHDT and CDR2 YNNKEL (reference sequence). The CDR3 runs to 15 residues. The CDR3 sequence is CASSLIQGSYNEQFF. CDR3 bases: TGTGCCAGCAGCCTCATACAGGGTTCCTACAATGAGCAGTTCTTC.

This clonotype has at least ten counts. The chain uses TRBV12-3 or TRBV12-4 and TRBJ2-6; TRBD1 might be the D (6 bases). The V and J ends lost 9 bases and 1 base respectively, with 13 bases between them. The CDR3 has 15 residues. Here the CDR3 DNA reads TGTGCCAGTAGCAGCAGGGGTTCTGGGGCCAACGTCCTGACTTTC. Translation gives CASSSRGSGANVLTF.

The chain employs TRBV3-2 and TRBJ2-7; the table's D call TRBD1 went unverified against the DNA. TRBV3-2 is a documented pseudogene. The CDR3 sequence is 15 residues long. The CDR3 reads CASSQDPGQIYEQYV. In nucleotides, the CDR3 is TGTGCCAGCAGCCAAGATCCCGGACAGATATACGAGCAGTACGTC.

Of note for this clonotype: A much more abundant neighbour one base away suggests this may be a read error. V and J are TRBV7-2 and TRBJ1-1; D is uncertain. Germline CDR1 is SGHTA and CDR2 is FQGNSA. This CDR3 has 13 residues. Trimming took off 3 bases at V and 3 bases at J, with 8 bases between the two ends. This CDR3 reads CASSFHSDTEAFF. The CDR3 nucleotides are TGTGCCAGCAGCTTTCACTCGGACACTGAAGCTTTCTTT.

The chain carries TRBV7-9 and TRBJ1-2; D remains unclear. Germline V CDR1 and CDR2: SEHNR, FQNEAQ (reference sequence). The CDR3 spans 16 residues. Deletions cut 1 base from V and 3 bases from J, with 15 bases between. The CDR3 reads CASSLGYGSSDYGYTF. CDR3 in DNA: TGTGCCAGCAGCTTAGGGTATGGCAGTTCTGACTATGGCTACACCTTC. Full variable domain (missing parts from reference TRBV7-9 and TRBJ1-2): DTGVSQNPRHKITKRGQNVTFRCDPISEHNRLYWYRQTLGQGPEFLTYFQNEAQLEKSRLLSDRFSAERPKGSFSTLEIQRTEQGDSAMYLCASSLGYGSSDYGYTFGSGTRLTVV.

The chain is built from TRBV24-1 and TRBJ2-1; D is possibly TRBD1 or TRBD2 (5 bases each). V lost 0 bases, J lost 6 bases, and 14 bases lay in between. Germline assignment: CDR1 KGHDR and CDR2 SFDVKD. This CDR3 contains 16 residues. The CDR3 sequence: CATSDLGGSRANEQFF. The CDR3 DNA is TGTGCCACCAGTGATTTGGGGGGTTCGAGGGCCAATGAGCAGTTCTTC.